This T cell receptor beta chain was captured in a study of T cell responses to AZD1222 COVID-19 vaccine. About this clone itself: The antigen is undetermined.

Clones were sequenced by immunoSEQ multiplex PCR, and TCRdb holds only the in-frame ones, with some missing. Seen here are approximately 150,000 clones, more than 85% observed once, and the top ten hold about 2.3%. Broader study findings: Dominant CD4 TCR responses targeted spike regions 160-218 and 743-854. Possibly, clonal diversity was underestimated; donors were largely white British and included more females.

The clonotype originates from an adult in good health. The starting material was peripheral blood, obtained on day 0 of AZD1222 vaccination.

DNA of the CDR3: TGCGCCAGCAGCCTAACCCGGCTAGCGGGGGATACAGATACGCAGTATTTT. Its translation: CASSLTRLAGDTDTQYF. The rearrangement joins TRBV4-3 to TRBJ2-3; 10 bases fit TRBD2. The CDR3 runs to 17 residues. Germline-derived CDR1 and CDR2 are LGHNA and YSLEER. V lost 4 bases, J lost 3 bases, and 10 bases stayed unmatched.